These 27 T cell receptor beta chains were all obtained from the same sample, sequenced in a study of shared clonotypes between healthy human individuals. Some clones are missing from TCRdb's copy, which holds only in-frame ones; the method was immunoSEQ multiplex PCR. This table has about 2.3 million clones, roughly 90% appearing once. Sequenced sample: naive CD4+ T cells from PBMCs. Subset in this sample: CD45RA+ positively selected. The receptors here all came from a young man in good health. Some clones in this sample may be carry-over from other donors' samples.

The rearrangement uses TRBV7-3 and TRBJ2-1; TRBD2 agrees at 8 bases. The V gene end was trimmed by 5 bases and the J gene end by 6 bases; junction bases not matched to a gene: 6. Germline assignment: CDR1 SGHTA and CDR2 FQGTGA. The CDR3 is 14 residues long. This CDR3 is CASSPERESNEQFF. CDR3 nucleotide sequence: TGTGCCAGCAGCCCCGAGCGGGAGAGCAATGAGCAGTTCTTC.

The chain recombines TRBV9 with TRBJ2-3, with TRBD2 matching 9 bases. The V segment lost 0 bases and the J segment 1 base; nucleotides outside the gene matches: 9. Germline lookup yields CDR1 SGDLS and CDR2 YYNGEE. This CDR3 has 18 amino acids. The CDR3 region is CASSVASGDNYGTDTQYF. CDR3 coding DNA: TGTGCCAGCAGCGTAGCTAGCGGGGATAACTATGGCACAGATACGCAGTATTTT.

The chain uses TRBV25-1 and TRBJ2-3; TRBD2 agrees at 7 bases. With 0 bases clipped from V and 2 bases from J, the junction kept 5 bases outside the gene matches. CDR1 is MGHDK, CDR2 SYGVNS, per germline. This CDR3 has 16 residues. The CDR3 loop reads CASSEYRGLPTDTQYF. DNA for the CDR3: TGTGCCAGCAGTGAATATAGGGGACTACCCACAGATACGCAGTATTTT.

The chain recombines TRBV27 with TRBJ1-2, with 8 bases aligning to TRBD1. The germline V gene encodes CDR1 MNHEY and CDR2 SMNVEV (reference sequence). The CDR3 has 14 amino acids. V was pared by 2 bases and J by 7 bases, with 6 bases of the junction left unmatched. CDR3 DNA sequence: TGTGCCAGCAGTTTAGGGTCCCAGGGGGCTGGCTACACCTTC. Protein product: CASSLGSQGAGYTF.

The gene calls are TRBV9 and TRBJ2-3, with D possibly matching TRBD1 (6 bases). Germline V gene sequence: CDR1 SGDLS, CDR2 YYNGEE. CDR3 length: 17 amino acids. V was pared by 0 bases and J by 3 bases, with 17 bases between. CDR3 sequence reads: CASSVDPPTGQTDTQYF. As DNA, the CDR3 is TGTGCCAGCAGCGTAGACCCTCCGACAGGACAAACAGATACGCAGTATTTT.

The J gene is TRBJ2-1, the V gene TRBV14; perhaps D is TRBD1 or TRBD2 (5 bases each). The germline V and J ends were trimmed by 0 bases and 2 bases, with 20 bases remaining between them. Looked up from germline, CDR1 is SGHDN and CDR2 is FVKESK. The CDR3 totals 19 residues. The DNA for the CDR3 is TGTGCCAGCAGCCAAGATCGGACTCCCCTCCTAGGGGCCTACAATGAGCAGTTCTTC. Translation gives CASSQDRTPLLGAYNEQFF.

The table lists this clone with a count of one. The sample has other DNA sequences that encode this CDR3 too. V is TRBV30 and J is TRBJ1-5; D is undetermined. Per germline, CDR1 GTSNPN and CDR2 SVGIG (reference sequence). V dropped 0 bases and J dropped 3 bases, with 9 bases sitting between them. The CDR3 has 14 amino acids. CDR3 DNA sequence: TGTGCCTGGAGTGTACGGGGTAACAATCAGCCCCAGCATTTT. It specifies CAWSVRGNNQPQHF.

The rearrangement joins TRBV28 to TRBJ2-5; possibly TRBD1 for D (5 bases). The CDR3 covers 14 residues. Germline CDR1 and CDR2: MDHEN and SYDVKM. V lost 1 base, J lost 5 bases, and 11 bases lay in between. For the CDR3, the DNA is TGTGCCAGCAGTTTATCCAGGGTGGGGGAGACCCAGTACTTC. This codes for CASSLSRVGETQYF.

The rearrangement uses TRBV9 and TRBJ2-1; 8 bases line up with TRBD2. The CDR3 runs to 17 residues. V lost 2 bases to trimming and J lost 3 bases; unmatched junction nucleotides: 10. The V gene's germline CDR1 is SGDLS and CDR2 YYNGEE. In DNA form, the CDR3 reads TGTGCCAGCAGCGTGTACAGCGGGAGCTCTCACTACAATGAGCAGTTCTTC. It encodes CASSVYSGSSHYNEQFF.

The chain couples TRBV5-1 to TRBJ2-1, with D possibly being TRBD1 (5 bases). Deletions cut 7 bases from V and 0 bases from J, with 11 bases between. Germline assignment: CDR1 SGHRS and CDR2 YFSETQ. This CDR3 has 14 residues. The CDR3 here is CASPRQSSYNEQFF. DNA for the CDR3: TGCGCCAGCCCCCGACAGAGCTCCTACAATGAGCAGTTCTTC.

The chain has TRBV5-6 and TRBJ2-1; D might be TRBD2 (5 bases). This CDR3 comprises 14 residues. Trimming stripped 7 bases from V and 1 base from J, with 12 bases between. Germline V lookup: CDR1 SGHDT, CDR2 YYEEEE. CDR3 protein: CASRGAWSYNEQFF. CDR3 nucleotides: TGTGCCAGCCGGGGAGCTTGGTCCTACAATGAGCAGTTCTTC.

The J gene is TRBJ2-3, the V gene TRBV2; D could derive from TRBD1 or TRBD2 (5 bases each). The V gene's germline CDR1 is SNHLY and CDR2 FYNNEI. Trimming took off 6 bases at V and 6 bases at J, with 19 bases between the two ends. This CDR3 has 15 amino acids. The CDR3 region has the DNA TGTGCCAGCAGGAAGACAGTGCTCCGCGGGGATACGCAGTATTTT. It codes for CASRKTVLRGDTQYF.

Details on this clone: Other DNA sequences from this sample encode an identical CDR3 as well. The chain has TRBV5-1 and TRBJ2-1; 9 bases map to TRBD1. This CDR3 is 15 amino acids long. Germline-derived CDR1 and CDR2 are SGHRS and YFSETQ. V gave up 0 bases and J gave up 6 bases; unmatched junction bases: 4. The CDR3 DNA reads TGCGCCAGCAGCTTGGGGCCGGGACAGGGCAATGAGCAGTTCTTC. Protein: CASSLGPGQGNEQFF.

A note on this clone: The sample carries other DNA sequences with the same CDR3. The chain carries TRBV6-5 and TRBJ2-5; D assignment may be TRBD1 or TRBD2 (5 bases each). Trimming pared 0 bases from V and 4 bases from J, leaving 9 bases between. The CDR3 loop spans 14 amino acids. CDR1 MNHEY and CDR2 SVGAGI come from the germline V gene. CDR3 nucleotides: TGTGCCAGCAGTTACTCGGGGGTCCGAGAGACCCAGTACTTC. Its protein is CASSYSGVRETQYF.

Worth noting for this clone: Other DNA sequences within the sample encode an identical CDR3. This chain joins TRBV5-1 and TRBJ1-4, with D perhaps TRBD1 (6 bases). The CDR3 has 14 residues. V was pared by 4 bases and J by 2 bases, with 9 bases between. Germline V gene lookup returns CDR1 SGHRS and CDR2 YFSETQ. CDR3 sequence (DNA): TGCGCCAGCAGCGAACAGGGTACTAATGAAAAACTGTTTTTT. Protein product: CASSEQGTNEKLFF.

The chain combines TRBV19 with TRBJ1-5, with TRBD1 identical over 7 bases. CDR3 length equals 16 residues. V shed 7 bases and J 5 bases; nucleotides not matched to a gene: 14. In germline, CDR1 is LNHDA, CDR2 SQIVND (reference sequence). In DNA, the CDR3 is TGTGCCAGTAACGGGGTCGGCGTAACAGGGGATCAGCCCCAGCATTTT. Protein sequence: CASNGVGVTGDQPQHF.

The rearrangement uses TRBV7-2 and TRBJ1-5, with D possibly matching TRBD1 (6 bases). CDR3 size: 17 residues. CDR1 SGHTA and CDR2 FQGNSA come from the germline V gene. V was pared by 2 bases and J by 0 bases, with 14 bases between. The CDR3 region is CASSLRFRGRSNQPQHF. The CDR3 DNA follows: TGTGCCAGCAGCTTAAGGTTCAGGGGACGTAGCAATCAGCCCCAGCATTTT. Based on the CDR3 plus reference TRBV7-2 and TRBJ1-5, the full variable domain is GAGVSQSPSNKVTEKGKDVELRCDPISGHTALYWYRQSLGQGLEFLIYFQGNSAPDKSGLPSDRFSAERTGGSVSTLTIQRTQQEDSAVYLCASSLRFRGRSNQPQHFGDGTRLSIL.

The CDR3 spells CASSLASGTGDTEAFF. CDR3 sequence (DNA): TGCGCCAGCAGCTTGGCCTCCGGGACAGGGGACACTGAAGCTTTCTTT. This chain connects TRBV5-1 to TRBJ1-1; 10 bases match TRBD1. With 0 bases clipped from V and 3 bases from J, the junction kept 5 bases outside the gene matches. The CDR3 spans 16 residues. CDR1 and CDR2 (germline): SGHRS, YFSETQ.

The rearrangement links TRBV7-2 to TRBJ2-1; possible D gene TRBD2, 6 bases. Trimming cost V 5 bases and J 9 bases, with 26 bases left between them. Germline CDR1 SGHTA, CDR2 FQGNSA. This CDR3 has 17 amino acids. CDR3 protein: CASSVEGVAVRLREQFF. The CDR3 bases are TGTGCCAGCAGCGTAGAGGGAGTAGCGGTCCGGCTTCGTGAGCAGTTCTTC.

This rearrangement joins TRBV4-3 to TRBJ2-3; 9 nucleotides align to TRBD2. Germline loops: CDR1 LGHNA, CDR2 YSLEER. The ends lost 4 bases at V and 6 bases at J; junction bases unmatched: 5. The CDR3 has 14 amino acids. DNA for the CDR3: TGCGCCAGCAGCCTGCGGGGGGGCCGCGATACGCAGTATTTT. It codes for CASSLRGGRDTQYF.

This chain links TRBV27 with TRBJ2-7, with D hard to call. Trimming shortened V by 8 bases and J by 4 bases, and 6 bases separated the two germline ends. The germline gives CDR1 MNHEY, CDR2 SMNVEV (reference sequence). This CDR3 spans 10 amino acids. The CDR3 DNA follows: TGTGCCAGCGGCCAATACGAGCAGTACTTC. Its protein is CASGQYEQYF.

This sequence joins TRBV11-2 and TRBJ2-5; TRBD2 matches at 13 bases. V was clipped by 5 bases and J by 5 bases; unmatched bases: 11. This CDR3 comprises 17 residues. CDR1 and CDR2 (germline): SGHAT, FQNNGV. CDR3 bases: TGTGCCAGCAGCCCCGGACTAGCGGGAGAGGGAAGGGAGACCCAGTACTTC. Its protein is CASSPGLAGEGRETQYF.

The chain links TRBV5-4 to TRBJ1-2; D might be TRBD1 (5 bases). The V end lost 4 bases, the J end lost 6 bases, and 16 bases lay between the germline ends. The CDR3 consists of 14 residues. CDR1 and CDR2 (germline): SGHNT, YYREEE (reference sequence). Here the CDR3 reads CASSKGTEWDGYTF. In nucleotides, the CDR3 is TGTGCCAGCAGCAAGGGGACGGAATGGGATGGCTACACCTTC.

The gene calls are TRBV5-4 and TRBJ2-7; TRBD1 might be the D (6 bases). The CDR3 has 15 residues. Trimming cost V 4 bases and J 2 bases, with 16 bases left between them. Germline CDR1 SGHNT, CDR2 YYREEE (reference sequence). CDR3 sequence: CASSLAGTNTYEQYF. The DNA of the CDR3 is TGTGCCAGCAGCCTCGCCGGGACAAACACCTACGAGCAGTACTTC.

The chain is built from TRBV2 and TRBJ2-7; 8 nucleotides agree with TRBD1. Germline V gene sequence: CDR1 SNHLY, CDR2 FYNNEI. The ends lost 7 bases at V and 4 bases at J; junction bases unmatched: 12. The CDR3 spans 15 residues. The CDR3 loop reads CASNLGQVIGYEQYF. CDR3 in DNA: TGTGCCAGCAACCTGGGACAGGTTATAGGGTACGAGCAGTACTTC.

This sequence joins TRBV2 and TRBJ1-2; D perhaps matches TRBD1 (6 bases). CDR1 and CDR2 from the germline V gene are SNHLY and FYNNEI. Trimming left V 6 bases short and J 0 bases short, with 20 bases between. The CDR3 has 17 residues. The CDR3 bases are TGTGCCAGCAGCGCGCCGAGGGGGGGAAGAGCTAACTATGGCTACACCTTC. It encodes CASSAPRGGRANYGYTF.

CDR3 sequence (DNA): TGTGCCAGCAGTGGCCGGACTAGCGGGAGGAACGAGCAGTACTTC. This encodes CASSGRTSGRNEQYF. The chain links TRBV27 to TRBJ2-7, with TRBD2 matching 14 bases. V shed 5 bases, J shed 5 bases, and the junction held 5 bases outside the gene matches. The germline CDR1 and CDR2 sequences are MNHEY and SMNVEV (reference sequence). There are 15 residues in the CDR3.